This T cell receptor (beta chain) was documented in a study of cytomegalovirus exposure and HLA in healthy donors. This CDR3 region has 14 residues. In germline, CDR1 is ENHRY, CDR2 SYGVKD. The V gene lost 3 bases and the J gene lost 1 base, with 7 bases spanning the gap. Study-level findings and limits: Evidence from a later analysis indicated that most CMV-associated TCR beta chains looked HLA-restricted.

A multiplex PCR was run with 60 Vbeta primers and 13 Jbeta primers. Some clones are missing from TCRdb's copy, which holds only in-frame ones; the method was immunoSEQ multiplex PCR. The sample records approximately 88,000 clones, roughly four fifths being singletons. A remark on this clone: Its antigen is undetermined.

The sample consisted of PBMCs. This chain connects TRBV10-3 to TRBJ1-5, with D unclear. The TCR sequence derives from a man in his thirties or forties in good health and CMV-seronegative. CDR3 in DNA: TGTGCCATCAGTGACAGCGGGAGCAATCAGCCCCAGCATTTT. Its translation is CAISDSGSNQPQHF.